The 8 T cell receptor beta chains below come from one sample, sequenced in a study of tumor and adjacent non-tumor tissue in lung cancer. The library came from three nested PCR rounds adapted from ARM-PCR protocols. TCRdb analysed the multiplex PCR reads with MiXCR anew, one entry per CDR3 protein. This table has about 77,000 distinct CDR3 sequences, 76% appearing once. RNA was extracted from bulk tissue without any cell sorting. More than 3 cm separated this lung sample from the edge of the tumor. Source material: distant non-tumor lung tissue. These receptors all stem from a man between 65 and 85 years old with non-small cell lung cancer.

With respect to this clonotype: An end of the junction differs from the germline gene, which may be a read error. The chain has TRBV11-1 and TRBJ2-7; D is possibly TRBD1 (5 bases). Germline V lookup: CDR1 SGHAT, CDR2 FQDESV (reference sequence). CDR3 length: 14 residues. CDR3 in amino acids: CARSSRVTTYEQYF. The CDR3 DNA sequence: TGTGCCAGGAGCTCCAGGGTAACGACCTACGAACAGTACTTC.

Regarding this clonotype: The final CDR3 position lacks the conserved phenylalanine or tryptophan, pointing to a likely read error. The CDR3 spells CASRGLAVGTQYI. In DNA, the CDR3 is TGTGCCAGCAGGGGACTAGCGGTCGGGACCCAGTACATC. The chain combines TRBV28 with TRBJ2-5, with 11 bases lining up with TRBD2. The V gene's germline CDR1 is MDHEN and CDR2 SYDVKM. V was pared by 6 bases and J by 7 bases, with 4 bases of the junction left unmatched. The CDR3 runs to 13 residues.

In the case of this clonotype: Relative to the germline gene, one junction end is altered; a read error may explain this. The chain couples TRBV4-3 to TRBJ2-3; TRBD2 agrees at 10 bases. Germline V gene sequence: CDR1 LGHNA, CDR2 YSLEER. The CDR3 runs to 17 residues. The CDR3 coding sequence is TGCGCCAGTAGCCAAGATGGGCCTAGCGGGAGAACAGATACCAAGTATTTT. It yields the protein CASSQDGPSGRTDTKYF.

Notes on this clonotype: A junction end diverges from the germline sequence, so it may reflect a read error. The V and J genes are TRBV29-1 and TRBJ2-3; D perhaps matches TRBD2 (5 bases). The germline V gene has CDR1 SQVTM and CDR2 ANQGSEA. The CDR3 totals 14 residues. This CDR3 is CSVAGISSTDSQYF. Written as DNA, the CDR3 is TGCAGCGTCGCTGGGATATCTAGCACAGATTCGCAGTATTTT.

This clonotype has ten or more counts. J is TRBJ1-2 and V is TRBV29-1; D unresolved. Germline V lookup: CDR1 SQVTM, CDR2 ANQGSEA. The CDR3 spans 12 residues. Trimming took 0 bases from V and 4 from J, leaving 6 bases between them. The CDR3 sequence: CSVEDRIYGYTF. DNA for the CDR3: TGCAGCGTTGAAGACCGAATCTATGGCTACACCTTC.

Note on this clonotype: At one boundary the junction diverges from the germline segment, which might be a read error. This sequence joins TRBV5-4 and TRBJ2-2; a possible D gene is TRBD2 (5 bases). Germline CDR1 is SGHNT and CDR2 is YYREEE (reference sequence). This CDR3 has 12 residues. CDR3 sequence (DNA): TGTGCCAGCAGCTCAGTCATCGGGGAGCTGTTATTT. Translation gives CASSSVIGELLF.

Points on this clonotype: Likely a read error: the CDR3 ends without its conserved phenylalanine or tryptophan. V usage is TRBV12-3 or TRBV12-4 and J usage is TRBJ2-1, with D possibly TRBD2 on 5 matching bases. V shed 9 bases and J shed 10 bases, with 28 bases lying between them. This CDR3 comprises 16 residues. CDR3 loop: CASRSSSDEREGEQFI. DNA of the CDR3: TGTGCCAGTAGGTCCTCAAGTGACGAGAGAGAGGGAGAGCAGTTCATC.

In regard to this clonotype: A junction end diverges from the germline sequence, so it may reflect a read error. CDR3 coding DNA: TGTGCCAGCAGTTACGGGCAGAGCTATGGTTACACCTTC. Residues: CASSYGQSYGYTF. The chain couples TRBV6-6 to TRBJ1-2; no clear D. The CDR3 covers 13 residues. Germline V CDR1 and CDR2: MNHNY, SVGAGI (reference sequence).